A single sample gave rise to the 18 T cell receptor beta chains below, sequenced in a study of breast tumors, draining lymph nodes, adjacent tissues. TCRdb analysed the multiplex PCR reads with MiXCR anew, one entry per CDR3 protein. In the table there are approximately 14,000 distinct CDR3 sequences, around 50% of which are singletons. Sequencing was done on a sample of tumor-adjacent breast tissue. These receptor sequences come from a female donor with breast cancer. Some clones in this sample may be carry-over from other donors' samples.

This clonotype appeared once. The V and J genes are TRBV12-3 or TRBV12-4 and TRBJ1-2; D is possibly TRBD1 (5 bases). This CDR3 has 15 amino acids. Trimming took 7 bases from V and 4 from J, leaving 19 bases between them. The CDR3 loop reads CASTPTGVQPYGYTF. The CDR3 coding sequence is TGTGCCAGCACCCCCACGGGGGTTCAACCCTATGGCTACACCTTC.

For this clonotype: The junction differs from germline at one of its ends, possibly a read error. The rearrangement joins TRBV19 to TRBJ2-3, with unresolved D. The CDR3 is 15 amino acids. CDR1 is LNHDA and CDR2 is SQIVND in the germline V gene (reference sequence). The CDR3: CASSSLGGGTDTQCF. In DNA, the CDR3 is TGTGCCAGTAGTTCCCTGGGCGGCGGCACAGATACGCAGTGTTTT. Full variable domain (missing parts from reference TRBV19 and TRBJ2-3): DGGITQSPKYLFRKEGQNVTLSCEQNLNHDAMYWYRQDPGQGLRLIYYSQIVNDFQKGDIAEGYSVSREKKESFPLTVTSAQKNPTAFYLCASSSLGGGTDTQCFGPGTRLTVL.

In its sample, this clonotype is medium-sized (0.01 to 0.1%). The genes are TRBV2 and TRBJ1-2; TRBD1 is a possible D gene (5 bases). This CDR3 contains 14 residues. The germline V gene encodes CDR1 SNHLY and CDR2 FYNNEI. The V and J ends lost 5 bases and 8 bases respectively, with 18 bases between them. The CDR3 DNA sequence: TGTGCCAGCAGTCATGGGGGGAGAGGAGGCGGCTACACCTTC. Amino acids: CASSHGGRGGGYTF.

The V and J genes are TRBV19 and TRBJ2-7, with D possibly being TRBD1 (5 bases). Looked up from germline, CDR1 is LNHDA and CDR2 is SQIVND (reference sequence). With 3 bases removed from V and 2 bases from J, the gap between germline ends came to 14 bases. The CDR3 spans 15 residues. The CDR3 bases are TGTGCCAGTAGTATCAACCTACAGGTCCCCTACGAGCAGTACTTC. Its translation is CASSINLQVPYEQYF.

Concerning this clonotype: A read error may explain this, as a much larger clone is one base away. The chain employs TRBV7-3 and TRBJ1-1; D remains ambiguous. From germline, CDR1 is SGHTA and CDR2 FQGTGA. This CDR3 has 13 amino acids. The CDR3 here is CAGSLNVNTEAFF. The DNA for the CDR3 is TGTGCCGGCAGCTTAAATGTGAACACTGAAGCTTTCTTT.

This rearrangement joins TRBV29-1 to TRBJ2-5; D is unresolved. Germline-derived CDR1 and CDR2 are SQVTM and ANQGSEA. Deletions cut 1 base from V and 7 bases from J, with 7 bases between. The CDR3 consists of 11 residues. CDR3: CSVEGLGTQYF. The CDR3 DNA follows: TGCAGCGTTGAAGGCTTGGGGACCCAGTACTTC.

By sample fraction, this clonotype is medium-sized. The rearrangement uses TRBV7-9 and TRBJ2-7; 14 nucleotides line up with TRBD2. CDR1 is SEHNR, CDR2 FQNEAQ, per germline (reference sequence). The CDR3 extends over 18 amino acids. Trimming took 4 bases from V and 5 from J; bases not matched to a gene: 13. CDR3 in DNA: TGTGCCAGCAGCTCCTGGACTAGCGGGGGGACCCCGAGGCACGAGCAGTACTTC. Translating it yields CASSSWTSGGTPRHEQYF.

The CDR3 bases are TGCAGCGTTCGACAGCGTCGACCCAATGAGCAGTTCTTC. Residues: CSVRQRRPNEQFF. The rearrangement joins TRBV29-1 to TRBJ2-1, with D possibly being TRBD1 (5 bases). Trimming removed 5 bases at V and 6 bases at J, with 14 bases between. Germline V CDR1 and CDR2: SQVTM, ANQGSEA. The CDR3 consists of 13 residues.

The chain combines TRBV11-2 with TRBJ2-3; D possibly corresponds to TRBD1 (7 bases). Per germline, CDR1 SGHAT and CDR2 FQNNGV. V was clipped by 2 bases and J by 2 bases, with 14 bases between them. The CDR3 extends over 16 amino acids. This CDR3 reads CASSLQGGVATDTQYF. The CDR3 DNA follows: TGTGCCAGCAGCTTACAGGGGGGAGTGGCCACAGATACGCAGTATTTT.

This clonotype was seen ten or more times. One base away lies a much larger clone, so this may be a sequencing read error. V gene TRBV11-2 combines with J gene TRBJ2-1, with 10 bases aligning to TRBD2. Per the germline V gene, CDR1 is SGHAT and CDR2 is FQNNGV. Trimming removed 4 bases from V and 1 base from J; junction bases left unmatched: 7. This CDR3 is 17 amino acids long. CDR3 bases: TGTGCCAGCAGCTCCGGACTAGCGGCATTATCCTACAATGAGCAGTTCTTC. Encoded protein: CASSSGLAALSYNEQFF.

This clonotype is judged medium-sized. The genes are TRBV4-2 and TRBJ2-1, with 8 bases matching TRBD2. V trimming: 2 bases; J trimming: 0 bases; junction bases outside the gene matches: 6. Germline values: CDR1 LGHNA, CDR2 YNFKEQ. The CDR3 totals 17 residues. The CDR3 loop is CASSQISGGISYNEQFF. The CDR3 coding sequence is TGTGCCAGCAGCCAAATAAGCGGGGGAATCTCCTACAATGAGCAGTTCTTC.

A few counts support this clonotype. CDR3 in DNA: TGCGCCAGCAGCTTTCGGCAGAACACCGGGGAGCTGTTTTTT. Amino acid sequence: CASSFRQNTGELFF. This chain uses TRBV5-1 with TRBJ2-2; D gene unclear. From germline, CDR1 is SGHRS and CDR2 YFSETQ. CDR3 length: 14 residues. V was clipped by 2 bases and J by 1 base, with 6 bases between them.

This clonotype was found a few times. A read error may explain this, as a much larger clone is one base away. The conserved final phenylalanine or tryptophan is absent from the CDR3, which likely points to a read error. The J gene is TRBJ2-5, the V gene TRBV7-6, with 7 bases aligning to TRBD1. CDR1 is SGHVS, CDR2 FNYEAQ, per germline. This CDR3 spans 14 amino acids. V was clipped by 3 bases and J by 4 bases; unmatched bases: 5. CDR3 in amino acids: CASSFGQAGETQYL. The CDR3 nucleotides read TGTGCCAGCAGCTTCGGACAGGCGGGAGAGACCCAGTACCTC.

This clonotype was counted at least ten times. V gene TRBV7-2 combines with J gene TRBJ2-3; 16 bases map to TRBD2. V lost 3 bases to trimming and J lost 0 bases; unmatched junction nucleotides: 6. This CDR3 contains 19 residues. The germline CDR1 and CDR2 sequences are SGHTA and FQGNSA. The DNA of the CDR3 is TGTGCCAGCAGCTTCGCGGGACTAGCGGGGGGGGGTAGCACAGATACGCAGTATTTT. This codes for CASSFAGLAGGGSTDTQYF.

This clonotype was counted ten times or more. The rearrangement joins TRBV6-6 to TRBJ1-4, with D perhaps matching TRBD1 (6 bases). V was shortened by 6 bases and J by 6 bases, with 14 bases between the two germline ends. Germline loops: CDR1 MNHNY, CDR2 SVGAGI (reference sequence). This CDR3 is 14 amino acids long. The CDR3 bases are TGTGCCAGCAGACTCCAGGGGCGGGATGAAAAACTGTTTTTT. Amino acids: CASRLQGRDEKLFF.

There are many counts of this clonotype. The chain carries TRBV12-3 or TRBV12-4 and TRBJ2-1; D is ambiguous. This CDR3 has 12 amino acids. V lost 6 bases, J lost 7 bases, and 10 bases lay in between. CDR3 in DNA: TGTGCCAGCAGCCGCCGGAGTAATGAGCAGTTCTTC. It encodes CASSRRSNEQFF.

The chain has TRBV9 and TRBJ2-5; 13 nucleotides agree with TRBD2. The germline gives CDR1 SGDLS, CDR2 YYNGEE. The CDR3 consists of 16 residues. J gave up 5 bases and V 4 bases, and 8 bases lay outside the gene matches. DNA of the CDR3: TGTGCCAGCAGCTTCGGACTAGCGGGGGAAAAGGAGACCCAGTACTTC. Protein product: CASSFGLAGEKETQYF.

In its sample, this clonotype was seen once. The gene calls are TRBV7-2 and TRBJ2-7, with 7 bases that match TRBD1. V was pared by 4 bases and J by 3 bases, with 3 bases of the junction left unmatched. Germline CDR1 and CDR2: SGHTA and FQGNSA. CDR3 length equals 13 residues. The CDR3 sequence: CASSWTGNYEQYF. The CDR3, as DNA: TGTGCCAGCAGCTGGACAGGTAACTACGAGCAGTACTTC.